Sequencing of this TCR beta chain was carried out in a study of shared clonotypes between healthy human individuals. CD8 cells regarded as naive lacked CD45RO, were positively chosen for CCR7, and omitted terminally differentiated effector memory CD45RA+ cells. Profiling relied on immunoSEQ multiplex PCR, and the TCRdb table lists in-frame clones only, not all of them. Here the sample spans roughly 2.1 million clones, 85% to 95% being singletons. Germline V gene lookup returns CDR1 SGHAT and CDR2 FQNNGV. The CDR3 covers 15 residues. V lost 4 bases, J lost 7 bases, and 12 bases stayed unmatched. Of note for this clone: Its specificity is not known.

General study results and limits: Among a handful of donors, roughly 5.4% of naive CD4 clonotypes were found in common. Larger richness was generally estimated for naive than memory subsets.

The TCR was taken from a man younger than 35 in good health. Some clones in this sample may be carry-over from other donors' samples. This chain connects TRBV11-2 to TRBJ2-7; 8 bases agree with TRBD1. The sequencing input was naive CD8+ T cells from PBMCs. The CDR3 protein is CASSYGPGQAEEQYF. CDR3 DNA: TGTGCCAGCAGCTATGGACCGGGACAGGCGGAGGAGCAGTACTTC.